Sequencing of this T cell receptor beta chain was carried out in a study of T cell repertoires in cytomegalovirus infection. Via MiXCR, TCRdb re-called the reads, giving one row per CDR3 protein. The repertoire holds about 310,000 distinct CDR3 sequences, around 25% seen once, with approximately 12% in the top ten. This clonotype was seen just once. Its antigen remains unknown. The CDR3 sequence is 14 residues long. With V trimmed by 6 bases and J by 5 bases, 3 bases remained unmatched. Per the germline V gene, CDR1 is SNHLY and CDR2 is FYNNEI. The sample was cultured PBMCs, taken from culture after CMV antigen stimulation. V usage is TRBV2 and J usage is TRBJ2-1; the match to TRBD2 covers 11 bases. The TCR sequence derives from a human donor in good health (CMV status not recorded). Some clones in this sample may be carry-over from other donors' samples. In DNA form, the CDR3 reads TGTGCCAGCAGAATGACTAGCGGGGACAATGAGCAGTTCTTC. Amino acids: CASRMTSGDNEQFF.